The entry that follows covers one T cell receptor (beta chain) sequence. Original processing methods: It was from reference gene primer amplification that nucleated cell counts were estimated. Sequencing used immunoSEQ multiplex PCR; TCRdb keeps in-frame clones, though not all of them. That table supplies the V and J calls and clone size; D and trimming were determined from the DNA. Of under 85,000 clones in the sample, approximately 83% were seen once. This CDR3 contains 14 residues. Trimming took off 5 bases at V and 10 bases at J, with 15 bases between the two ends. The V gene's germline CDR1 is MDHEN and CDR2 SYDVKM. The sample originates from a study of blood T cell repertoires in COVID-19. Study in general: Donors in the United States, Italy and Spain gave samples during acute or convalescent COVID-19. T cells, B-cell-depleted T cells, or PBMCs supplied cDNA or gDNA.

Seattle's enrolled individuals joined amid active infection and were then monitored longitudinally. The sequence came from a man aged 25 to 40 with COVID-19, enrolled during active disease. Sequencing was performed on peripheral blood. The chain is built from TRBV28 and TRBJ1-6; D not resolved. Written as DNA, the CDR3 is TGTGCCAGCAGTCTAGGAGGGCAAGGGTCACCCCTCCACTTT. It translates to CASSLGGQGSPLHF. The full variable domain, in which reference TRBV28 and TRBJ1-6 provide the parts outside the CDR3, is DVKVTQSSRYLVKRTGEKVFLECVQDMDHENMFWYRQDPGLGLRLIYFSYDVKMKEKGDIPEGYSVSREKKERFSLILESASTNQTSMYLCASSLGGQGSPLHFGNGTRLTVT.